These 15 T cell receptor beta chains share one sample of origin, sequenced in a study of blood T cells in healthy people across ages. The second PCR ran about 6 to 12 cycles with a sample-barcoded 5' primer and J-beta primers. TCRdb re-called the 5' RACE reads through MiXCR, storing one row per CDR3 protein. The table lists some 1,500,000 distinct CDR3 sequences, approximately 39% of them singletons. The sequenced sample consisted of blood. These receptors came from a woman aged 18-30 years in good health.

V gene TRBV10-3 combines with J gene TRBJ2-5; D uncertain. V lost 0 bases to trimming and J lost 4 bases, with 9 bases between them. CDR1 is ENHRY and CDR2 is SYGVKD in the germline V gene. The CDR3 spans 14 residues. The CDR3 DNA is TGTGCCATCAGTGAGTCGATCCGGCCAGAGACCCAGTACTTC. Protein product: CAISESIRPETQYF.

The J gene is TRBJ2-3, the V gene TRBV6-2 or TRBV6-3; D uncertain. Looked up from germline, CDR1 is MNHEY and CDR2 is SVGEGT. V gave up 3 bases and J gave up 5 bases, with 12 bases separating them. The CDR3 is made up of 14 amino acids. The DNA for the CDR3 is TGTGCCAGCAGTTATGCCAGTACTATAGATACGCAGTATTTT. This encodes CASSYASTIDTQYF.

This clonotype has ten or more counts. The J gene is TRBJ2-3, the V gene TRBV28; D might be TRBD2 (5 bases). Germline CDR1 MDHEN, CDR2 SYDVKM. Trimming stripped 6 bases from V and 0 bases from J, with 13 bases between. The CDR3 covers 15 residues. Written as DNA, the CDR3 is TGTGCCAGCAGCCTACGCCTAGCAAGCACAGATACGCAGTATTTT. It is translated as CASSLRLASTDTQYF.

The J gene is TRBJ1-5, the V gene TRBV9; D call uncertain. This CDR3 comprises 13 residues. Germline V CDR1 and CDR2: SGDLS, YYNGEE. V gave up 1 base and J gave up 4 bases, with 6 bases separating them. This chain's CDR3 is CASSVQENQPQHF. The CDR3 DNA follows: TGTGCCAGCAGCGTACAGGAAAATCAGCCCCAGCATTTT.

V and J are TRBV7-2 and TRBJ2-7; a weak D match, TRBD2 (6 bases). The ends were cut back, 8 bases at V and 7 bases at J, with 18 bases in the middle. Germline loops: CDR1 SGHTA, CDR2 FQGNSA. The CDR3 loop spans 13 amino acids. CDR3 sequence reads: CASVFGSGDEQYF. CDR3 nucleotides: TGTGCCAGCGTTTTCGGGAGTGGAGATGAGCAGTACTTC. The full variable domain, in which reference TRBV7-2 and TRBJ2-7 provide the parts outside the CDR3, is GAGVSQSPSNKVTEKGKDVELRCDPISGHTALYWYRQSLGQGLEFLIYFQGNSAPDKSGLPSDRFSAERTGGSVSTLTIQRTQQEDSAVYLCASVFGSGDEQYFGPGTRLTVT.

This clonotype appeared a few times. The chain uses TRBV4-3 and TRBJ2-7; D tentatively fits TRBD1 or TRBD2 (5 bases each). V dropped 1 base and J dropped 3 bases, with 10 bases sitting between them. This CDR3 contains 14 residues. CDR1 LGHNA and CDR2 YSLEER come from the germline V gene. The CDR3: CASSQGYGGYEQYF. Written as DNA, the CDR3 is TGCGCCAGCAGCCAAGGCTATGGGGGCTACGAGCAGTACTTC.

This chain uses TRBV7-8 with TRBJ2-1; 8 bases line up with TRBD2. This CDR3 comprises 15 residues. V was clipped by 5 bases and J by 3 bases; unmatched bases: 6. CDR1 is SGHVS, CDR2 FQNEAQ, per germline. In DNA form, the CDR3 reads TGTGCCAGCAGCACACTAGCGGCCTACTACAATGAGCAGTTCTTC. Protein product: CASSTLAAYYNEQFF.

On this clonotype: Mismatch with germline at one junction end may stem from a read error. V usage is TRBV3-1 and J usage is TRBJ2-1; 8 bases are shared with TRBD1. The CDR3 contains 15 residues. Germline V CDR1 and CDR2: LGHDT, YNNKEL (reference sequence). The CDR3 DNA reads TGTGCCAGCAGTCAAGACAGGGGTGCTTACAAGGAGCAGTTCTTC. This gives the protein CASSQDRGAYKEQFF.

Concerning this clonotype itself: One end of the junction varies from germline; a read error may be responsible. The rearrangement uses TRBV20-1 and TRBJ1-2; D is perhaps TRBD1 (5 bases). Germline V gene lookup returns CDR1 DFQATT and CDR2 SNEGSKA (reference sequence). CDR3 length equals 12 residues. CDR3: CRARVGAIGYTF. The DNA for the CDR3 is TGCAGGGCTAGAGTAGGGGCTATAGGCTACACCTTC.

The chain recombines TRBV2 with TRBJ2-5; 8 bases agree with TRBD1. The end of the DNA aligns better with TRBJ2-7, so the J call may be wrong. Germline V CDR1 and CDR2: SNHLY, FYNNEI. The CDR3 is 12 amino acids. This CDR3 is CATGTGKGEQYF. The CDR3 DNA reads as TGTGCCACCGGGACAGGCAAGGGCGAGCAGTACTTC.

This clonotype appeared once. This chain joins TRBV7-9 and TRBJ2-1; D possibly corresponds to TRBD1 (5 bases). CDR3 length: 15 amino acids. Germline V gene sequence: CDR1 SEHNR, CDR2 FQNEAQ (reference sequence). Trimming took 1 base from V and 12 from J, leaving 19 bases between them. The CDR3: CASSLVEVRGYGQFF. In DNA form, the CDR3 reads TGTGCCAGCAGCTTAGTTGAAGTTAGGGGCTATGGGCAGTTCTTC.

The V and J genes are TRBV29-1 and TRBJ1-2, with TRBD1 as a possible D gene (5 bases). This CDR3 is 11 amino acids long. CDR1 is SQVTM, CDR2 ANQGSEA, per germline. Trimming removed 7 bases at V and 3 bases at J, with 9 bases between. In DNA, the CDR3 is TGCAGCGCCGCGACAGACTATGGCTACACCTTC. It codes for CSAATDYGYTF.

This clonotype turned up a few times. The chain recombines TRBV12-3 or TRBV12-4 with TRBJ2-2; D may be TRBD2 (6 bases). Trimming removed 7 bases at V and 1 base at J, with 13 bases between. There are 15 residues in the CDR3. This CDR3 reads CASTSRGWNTGELFF. CDR3 bases: TGTGCCAGCACCTCGCGGGGATGGAACACCGGGGAGCTGTTTTTT.

This rearrangement joins TRBV7-2 to TRBJ2-1; 9 positions match TRBD2. The J call may be mistaken, given a closer DNA end match to TRBJ2-7. Looked up from germline, CDR1 is SGHTA and CDR2 is FQGNSA. CDR3 size: 16 residues. In DNA, the CDR3 is TGTGCCAGCAGCTTAGGGATTAGCGGGAGTTACAATGAGCAGTACTTC. Translating it yields CASSLGISGSYNEQYF.

The chain is built from TRBV6-2 or TRBV6-3 and TRBJ2-7, with D hard to call. The germline V gene encodes CDR1 MNHEY and CDR2 SVGEGT. The CDR3 spans 13 residues. Trimming removed 7 bases from V and 7 bases from J, with 17 bases in between. CDR3 in amino acids: CASKSRAKREQYF. Here the CDR3 DNA reads TGTGCCAGCAAGTCAAGGGCGAAAAGGGAGCAGTACTTC.